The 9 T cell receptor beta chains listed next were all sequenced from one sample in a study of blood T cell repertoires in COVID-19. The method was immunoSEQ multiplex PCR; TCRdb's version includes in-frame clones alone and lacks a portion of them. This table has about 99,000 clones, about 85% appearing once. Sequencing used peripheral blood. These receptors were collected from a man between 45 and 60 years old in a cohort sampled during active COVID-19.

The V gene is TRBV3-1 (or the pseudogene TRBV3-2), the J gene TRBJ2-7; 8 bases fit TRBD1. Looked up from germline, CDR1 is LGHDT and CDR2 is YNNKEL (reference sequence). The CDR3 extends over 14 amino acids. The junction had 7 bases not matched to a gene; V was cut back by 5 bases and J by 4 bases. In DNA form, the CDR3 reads TGTGCCAGCAGCAGAACCGGGACAGGATACGAGCAGTACGTC. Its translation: CASSRTGTGYEQYV.

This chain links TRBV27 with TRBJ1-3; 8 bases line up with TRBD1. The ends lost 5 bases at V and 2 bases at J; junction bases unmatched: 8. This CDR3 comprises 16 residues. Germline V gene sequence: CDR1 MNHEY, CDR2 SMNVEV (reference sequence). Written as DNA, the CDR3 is TGTGCCAGCAGTCTCAGGGGGCCTATGACTGGAAACACCATATATTTT. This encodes CASSLRGPMTGNTIYF.

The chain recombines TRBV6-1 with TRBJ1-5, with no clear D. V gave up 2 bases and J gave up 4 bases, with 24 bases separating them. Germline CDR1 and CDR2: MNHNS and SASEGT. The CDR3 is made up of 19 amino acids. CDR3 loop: CASSELSFPQWEVNQPQHF. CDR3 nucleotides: TGTGCCAGCAGTGAATTATCCTTTCCTCAGTGGGAGGTTAATCAGCCCCAGCATTTT.

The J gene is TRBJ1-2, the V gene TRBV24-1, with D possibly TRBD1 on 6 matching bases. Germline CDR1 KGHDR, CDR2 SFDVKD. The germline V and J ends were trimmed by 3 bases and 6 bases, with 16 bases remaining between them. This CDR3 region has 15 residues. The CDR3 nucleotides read TGTGCCACCAGTGATACAACAGGGAGGGTTGATGGCTACACCTTC. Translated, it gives CATSDTTGRVDGYTF.

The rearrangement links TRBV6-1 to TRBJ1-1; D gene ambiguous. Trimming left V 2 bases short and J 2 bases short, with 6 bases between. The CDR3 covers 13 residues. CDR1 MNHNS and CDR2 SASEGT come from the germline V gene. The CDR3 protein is CASSEHRNTEAFF. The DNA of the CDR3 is TGTGCCAGCAGTGAACACAGAAACACTGAAGCTTTCTTT.

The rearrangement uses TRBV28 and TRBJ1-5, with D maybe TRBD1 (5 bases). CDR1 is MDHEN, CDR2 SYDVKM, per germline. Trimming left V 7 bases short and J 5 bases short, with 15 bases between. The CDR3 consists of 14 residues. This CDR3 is CASTQGRQYQPQHF. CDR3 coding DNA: TGTGCCAGCACCCAAGGGCGACAGTATCAGCCCCAGCATTTT.

CDR3 sequence: CASRRTVTYEQYV. The CDR3 DNA follows: TGTGCCAGCAGGCGGACAGTAACCTACGAGCAGTACGTC. The gene calls are TRBV6-5 and TRBJ2-7; D may be TRBD1 (6 bases). Germline V gives CDR1 MNHEY, CDR2 SVGAGI. The V gene lost 6 bases and the J gene lost 2 bases, with 11 bases spanning the gap. The CDR3 runs to 13 residues.

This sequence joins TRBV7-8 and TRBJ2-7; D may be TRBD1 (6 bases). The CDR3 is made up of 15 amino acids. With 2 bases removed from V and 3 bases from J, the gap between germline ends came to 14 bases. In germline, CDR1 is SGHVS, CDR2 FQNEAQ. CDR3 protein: CASSLRAGVIYEQYF. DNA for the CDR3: TGTGCCAGCAGCTTACGGGCAGGGGTTATCTACGAGCAGTACTTC. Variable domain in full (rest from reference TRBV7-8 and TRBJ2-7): GAGVSQSPRYKVAKRGQDVALRCDPISGHVSLFWYQQALGQGPEFLTYFQNEAQLDKSGLPSDRFFAERPEGSVSTLKIQRTQQEDSAVYLCASSLRAGVIYEQYFGPGTRLTVT.

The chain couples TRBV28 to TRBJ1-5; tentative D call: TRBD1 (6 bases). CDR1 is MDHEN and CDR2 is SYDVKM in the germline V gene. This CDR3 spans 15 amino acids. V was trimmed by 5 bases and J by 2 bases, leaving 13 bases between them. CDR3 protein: CASSLGHAGNQPQHF. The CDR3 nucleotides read TGTGCCAGCAGTCTGGGACATGCGGGCAATCAGCCCCAGCATTTT.